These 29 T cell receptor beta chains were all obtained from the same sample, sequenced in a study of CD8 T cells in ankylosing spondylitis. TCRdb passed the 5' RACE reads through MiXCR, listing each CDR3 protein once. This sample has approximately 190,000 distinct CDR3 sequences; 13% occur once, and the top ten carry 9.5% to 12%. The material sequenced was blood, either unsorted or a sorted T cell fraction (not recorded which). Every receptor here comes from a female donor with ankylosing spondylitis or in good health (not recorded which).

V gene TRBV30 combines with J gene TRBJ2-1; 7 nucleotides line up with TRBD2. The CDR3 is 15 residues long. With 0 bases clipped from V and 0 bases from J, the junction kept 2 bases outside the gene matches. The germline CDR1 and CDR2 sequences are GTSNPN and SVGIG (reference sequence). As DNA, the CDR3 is TGTGCCTGGAGTGTACGCGGGAGCTCCTACAATGAGCAGTTCTTC. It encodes CAWSVRGSSYNEQFF.

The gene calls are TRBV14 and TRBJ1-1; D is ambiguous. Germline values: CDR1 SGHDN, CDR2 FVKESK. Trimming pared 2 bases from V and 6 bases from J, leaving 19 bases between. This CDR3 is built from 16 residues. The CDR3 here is CASSQLEYGETAEAFF. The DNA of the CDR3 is TGTGCCAGCAGCCAACTAGAATACGGGGAAACGGCTGAAGCTTTCTTT.

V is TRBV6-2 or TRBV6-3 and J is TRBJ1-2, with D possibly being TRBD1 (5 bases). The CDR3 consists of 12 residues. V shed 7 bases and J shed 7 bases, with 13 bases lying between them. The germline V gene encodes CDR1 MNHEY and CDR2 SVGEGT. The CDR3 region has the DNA TGTGCCAGCACCCACAGGAAGATTGGCTACACCTTC. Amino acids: CASTHRKIGYTF.

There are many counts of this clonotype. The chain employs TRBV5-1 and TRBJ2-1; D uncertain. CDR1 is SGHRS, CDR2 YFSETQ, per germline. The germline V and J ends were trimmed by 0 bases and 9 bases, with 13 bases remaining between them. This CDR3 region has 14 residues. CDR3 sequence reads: CASSLVLGSAEQFF. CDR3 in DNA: TGCGCCAGCAGCTTGGTACTGGGGTCCGCTGAGCAGTTCTTC.

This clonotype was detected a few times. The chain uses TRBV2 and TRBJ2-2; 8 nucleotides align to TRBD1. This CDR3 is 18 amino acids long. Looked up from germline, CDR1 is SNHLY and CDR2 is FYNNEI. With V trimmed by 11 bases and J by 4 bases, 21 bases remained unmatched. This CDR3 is CAFCFRTGLRRPTGELFF. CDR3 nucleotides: TGTGCCTTCTGTTTCAGGACAGGGTTAAGAAGACCCACCGGGGAGCTGTTTTTT.

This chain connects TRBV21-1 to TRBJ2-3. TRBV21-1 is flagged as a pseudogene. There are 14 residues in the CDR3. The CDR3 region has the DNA TGTGCCAGCAGCAACCCGTTCTGCACAGATACGCAGTATTTT. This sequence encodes CASSNPFCTDTQYF.

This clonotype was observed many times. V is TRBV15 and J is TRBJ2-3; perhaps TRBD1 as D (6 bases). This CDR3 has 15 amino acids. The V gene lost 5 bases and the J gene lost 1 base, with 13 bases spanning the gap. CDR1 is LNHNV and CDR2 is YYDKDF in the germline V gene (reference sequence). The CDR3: CATSPRGSGTDTQYF. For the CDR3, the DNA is TGTGCCACCAGCCCCAGGGGTAGCGGCACAGATACGCAGTATTTT.

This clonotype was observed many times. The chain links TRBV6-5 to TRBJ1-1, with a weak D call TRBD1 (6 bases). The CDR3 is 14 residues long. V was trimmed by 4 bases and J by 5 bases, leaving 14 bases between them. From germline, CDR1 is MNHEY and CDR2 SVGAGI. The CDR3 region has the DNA TGTGCCAGCAGTTGGGCAGGGCAGGGGACTGAAGCTTTCTTT. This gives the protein CASSWAGQGTEAFF.

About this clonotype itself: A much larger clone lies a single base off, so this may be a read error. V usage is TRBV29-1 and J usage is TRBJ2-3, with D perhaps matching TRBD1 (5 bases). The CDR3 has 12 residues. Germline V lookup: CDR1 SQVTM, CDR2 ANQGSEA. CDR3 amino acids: CRIPRRPRAQYF. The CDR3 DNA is TGCCGGATTCCCCGGCGACCCAGGGCGCAGTATTTT.

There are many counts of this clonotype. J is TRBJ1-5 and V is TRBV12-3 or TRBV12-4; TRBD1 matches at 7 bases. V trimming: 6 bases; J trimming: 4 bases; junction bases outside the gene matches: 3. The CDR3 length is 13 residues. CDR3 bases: TGTGCCAGCAGAGGGACAGTTAATCAGCCCCAGCATTTT. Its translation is CASRGTVNQPQHF.

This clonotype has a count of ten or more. The chain's CDR3 is CASSYLAGVSDTQYF. DNA for the CDR3: TGTGCCAGCAGTTACCTAGCGGGAGTCTCAGATACGCAGTATTTT. The chain carries TRBV6-2 or TRBV6-3 and TRBJ2-3; TRBD2 aligns across 10 bases. V lost 2 bases, J lost 4 bases, and 3 bases stayed unmatched. CDR3 length: 15 amino acids. Germline CDR1 is MNHEY and CDR2 is SVGEGT.

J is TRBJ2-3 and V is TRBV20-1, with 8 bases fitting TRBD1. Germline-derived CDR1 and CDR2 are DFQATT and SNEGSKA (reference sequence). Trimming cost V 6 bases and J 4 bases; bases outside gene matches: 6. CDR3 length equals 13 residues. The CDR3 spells CSALQGVADTQYF. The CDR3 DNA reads TGCAGTGCCCTACAGGGGGTTGCAGATACGCAGTATTTT.

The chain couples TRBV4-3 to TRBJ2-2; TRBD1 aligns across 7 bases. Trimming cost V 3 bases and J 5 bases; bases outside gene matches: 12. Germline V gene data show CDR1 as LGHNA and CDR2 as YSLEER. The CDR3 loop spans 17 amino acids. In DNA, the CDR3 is TGCGCCAGCAGCCAGGAACCACAGGGGTTAAGGACCGGGGAGCTGTTTTTT. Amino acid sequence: CASSQEPQGLRTGELFF.

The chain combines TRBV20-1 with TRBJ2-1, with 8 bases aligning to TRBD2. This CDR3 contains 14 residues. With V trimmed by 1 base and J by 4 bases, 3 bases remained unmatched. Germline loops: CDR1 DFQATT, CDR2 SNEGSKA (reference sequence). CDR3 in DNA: TGCAGTGCTAGAGCACTAGCGGCTTACAATGAGCAGTTCTTC. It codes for CSARALAAYNEQFF.

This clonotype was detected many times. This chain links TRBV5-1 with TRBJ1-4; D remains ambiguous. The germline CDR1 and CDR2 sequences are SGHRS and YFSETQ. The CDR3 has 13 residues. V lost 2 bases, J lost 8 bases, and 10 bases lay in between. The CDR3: CASSFLWGEKLFF. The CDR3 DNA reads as TGCGCCAGCAGCTTCTTATGGGGAGAAAAACTGTTTTTT. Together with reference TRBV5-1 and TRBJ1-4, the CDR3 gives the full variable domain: KAGVTQTPRYLIKTRGQQVTLSCSPISGHRSVSWYQQTPGQGLQFLFEYFSETQRNKGNFPGRFSGRQFSNSRSEMNVSTLELGDSALYLCASSFLWGEKLFFGSGTQLSVL.

CDR3 DNA sequence: TGTGCCACCAGTGATACCTATCCGCAGGGGGCAGATACGCAGTATTTT. Translation gives CATSDTYPQGADTQYF. The chain has TRBV24-1 and TRBJ2-3; 7 bases map to TRBD1. Germline V CDR1 and CDR2: KGHDR, SFDVKD. The ends lost 3 bases at V and 4 bases at J; junction bases unmatched: 9. The CDR3 is 16 amino acids.

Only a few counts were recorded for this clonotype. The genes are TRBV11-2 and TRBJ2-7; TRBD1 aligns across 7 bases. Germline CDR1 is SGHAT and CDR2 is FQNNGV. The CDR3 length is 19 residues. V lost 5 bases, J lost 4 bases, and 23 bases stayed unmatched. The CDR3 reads CASSPRTGQRSRFGYEQYF. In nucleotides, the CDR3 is TGTGCCAGCAGCCCTCGGACAGGTCAACGAAGCCGATTTGGGTACGAGCAGTACTTC.

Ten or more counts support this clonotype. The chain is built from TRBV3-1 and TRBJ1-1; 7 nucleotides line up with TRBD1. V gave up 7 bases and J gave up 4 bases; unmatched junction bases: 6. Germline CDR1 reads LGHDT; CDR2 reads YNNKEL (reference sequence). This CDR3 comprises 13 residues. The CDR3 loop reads CASNNRGGTEAFF. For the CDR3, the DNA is TGTGCCAGCAACAACAGGGGTGGCACTGAAGCTTTCTTT.

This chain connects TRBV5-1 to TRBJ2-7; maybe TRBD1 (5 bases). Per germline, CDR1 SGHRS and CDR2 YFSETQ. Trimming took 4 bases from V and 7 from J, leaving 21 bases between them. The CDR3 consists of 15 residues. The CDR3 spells CASSHSPDTLGEQYF. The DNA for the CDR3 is TGCGCCAGCAGCCATTCTCCGGACACCCTCGGGGAGCAGTACTTC.

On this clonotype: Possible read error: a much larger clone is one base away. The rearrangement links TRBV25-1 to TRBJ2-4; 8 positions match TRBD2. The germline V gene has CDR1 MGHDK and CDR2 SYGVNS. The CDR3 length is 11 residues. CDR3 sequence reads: CTSSGGLGRYF. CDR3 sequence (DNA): TGTACCAGCAGTGGGGGACTAGGAAGGTACTTC. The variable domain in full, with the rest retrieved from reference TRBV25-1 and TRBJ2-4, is EADIYQTPRYLVIGTGKKITLECSQTMGHDKMYWYQQDPGMELHLIHYSYGVNSTEKGDLSSESTVSRIRTEHFPLTLESARPSHTSQYLCTSSGGLGRYFGAGTRLSVL.

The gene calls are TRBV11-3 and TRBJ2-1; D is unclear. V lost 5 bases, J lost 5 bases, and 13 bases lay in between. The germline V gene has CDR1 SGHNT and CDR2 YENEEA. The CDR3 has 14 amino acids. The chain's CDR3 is CASSLPLGNNEQFF. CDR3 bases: TGTGCCAGCAGCCTGCCGCTTGGAAACAATGAGCAGTTCTTC.

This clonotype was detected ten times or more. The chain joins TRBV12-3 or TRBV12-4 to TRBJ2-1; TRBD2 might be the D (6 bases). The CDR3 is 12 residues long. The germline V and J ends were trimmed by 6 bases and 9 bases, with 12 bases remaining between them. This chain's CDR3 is CASSRLDGEQFF. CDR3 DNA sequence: TGTGCCAGCAGCAGACTAGATGGTGAGCAGTTCTTC.

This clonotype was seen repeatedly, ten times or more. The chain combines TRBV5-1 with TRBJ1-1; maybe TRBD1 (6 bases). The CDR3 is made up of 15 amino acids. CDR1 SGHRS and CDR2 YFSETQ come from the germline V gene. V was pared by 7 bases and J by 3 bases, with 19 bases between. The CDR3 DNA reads TGCGCCAGCCGCAGACCTACAGGGTCGGACACTGAAGCTTTCTTT. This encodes CASRRPTGSDTEAFF.

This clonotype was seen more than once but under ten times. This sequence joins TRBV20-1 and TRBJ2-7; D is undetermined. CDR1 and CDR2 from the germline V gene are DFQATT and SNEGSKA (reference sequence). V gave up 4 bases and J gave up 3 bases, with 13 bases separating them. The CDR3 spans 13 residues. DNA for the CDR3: TGCAGTGCTATTTCGCTTGAGGTCTACGAGCAGTACTTC. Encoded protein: CSAISLEVYEQYF.

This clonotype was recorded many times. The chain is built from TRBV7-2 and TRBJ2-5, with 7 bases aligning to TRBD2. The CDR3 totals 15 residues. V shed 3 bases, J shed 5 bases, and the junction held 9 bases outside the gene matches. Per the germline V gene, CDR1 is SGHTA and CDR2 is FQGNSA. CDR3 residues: CASSFSWAGEETQYF. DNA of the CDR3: TGTGCCAGCAGCTTCAGCTGGGCGGGAGAGGAGACCCAGTACTTC. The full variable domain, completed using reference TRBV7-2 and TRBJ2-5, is GAGVSQSPSNKVTEKGKDVELRCDPISGHTALYWYRQSLGQGLEFLIYFQGNSAPDKSGLPSDRFSAERTGGSVSTLTIQRTQQEDSAVYLCASSFSWAGEETQYFGPGTRLLVL.

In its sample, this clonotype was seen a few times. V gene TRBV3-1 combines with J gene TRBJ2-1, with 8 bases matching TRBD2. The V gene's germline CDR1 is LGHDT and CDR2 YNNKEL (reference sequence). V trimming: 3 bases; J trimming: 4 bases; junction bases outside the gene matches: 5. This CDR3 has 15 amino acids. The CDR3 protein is CASSQPGLGYNEQFF. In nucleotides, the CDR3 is TGTGCCAGCAGCCAGCCGGGACTAGGGTACAATGAGCAGTTCTTC.

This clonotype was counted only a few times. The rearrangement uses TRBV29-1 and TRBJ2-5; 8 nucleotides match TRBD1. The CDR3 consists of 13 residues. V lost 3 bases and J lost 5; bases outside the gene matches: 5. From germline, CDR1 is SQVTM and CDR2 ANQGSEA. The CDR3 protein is CSVESDRGETQYF. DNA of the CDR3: TGCAGCGTTGAGTCCGACAGGGGCGAGACCCAGTACTTC.

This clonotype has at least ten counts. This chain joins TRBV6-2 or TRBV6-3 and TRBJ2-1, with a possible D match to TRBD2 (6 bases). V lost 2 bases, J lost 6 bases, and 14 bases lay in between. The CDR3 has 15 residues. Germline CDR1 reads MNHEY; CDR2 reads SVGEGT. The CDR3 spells CASSYGWDSINEQFF. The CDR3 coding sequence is TGTGCCAGCAGTTACGGATGGGACTCAATCAATGAGCAGTTCTTC.

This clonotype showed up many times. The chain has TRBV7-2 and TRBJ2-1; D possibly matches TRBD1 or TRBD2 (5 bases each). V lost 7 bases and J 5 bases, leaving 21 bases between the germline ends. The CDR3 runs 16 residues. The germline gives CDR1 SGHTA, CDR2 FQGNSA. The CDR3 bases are TGTGCCAGCACCACATATGGCGTTTGGGGACACAATGAGCAGTTCTTC. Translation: CASTTYGVWGHNEQFF.